This TCR beta chain came from a study of immune heterogeneity within non-small cell lung tumors. The study's findings and limits: Clonality of local T cells correlated moderately but significantly with local tumor mutational burden (R approximately 0.37).

To note about this clonotype: Its antigen remains unknown.

With 600 ng used per sample, the template was genomic DNA from bulk tumor. Several spatially distant biopsies were obtained per primary tumor intraoperatively. Curative surgery was performed on patients who had untreated, newly diagnosed non-small cell lung cancer. The TCR beta CDR3 region was amplified by multiplex PCR employing 32 V and 13 J primers. MiXCR was run by TCRdb on the multiplex PCR reads, yielding one entry per CDR3 protein. The table includes approximately 4,500 distinct CDR3 sequences, about 23% detected once. The sequence came from a man in his fifties or sixties with non-small cell lung cancer. Sequencing input: lung tumor tissue.

CDR3 in amino acids: CASSVSTGEVEQFF. The CDR3 DNA follows: TGTGCCAGCAGTGTTTCGACAGGGGAGGTTGAGCAGTTCTTC. The rearrangement uses TRBV6-4 and TRBJ2-1; 8 bases are shared with TRBD1. Trimming removed 4 bases from V and 9 bases from J; junction bases left unmatched: 8. Germline V gene data show CDR1 as MRHNA and CDR2 as SNTAGT. CDR3 length: 14 residues.